This TCR beta chain was captured in a study of shared clonotypes between healthy human individuals. The study's findings and limits: Between a handful of donors, naive CD4 clonotypes were shared at a level of about 5.3%.

Germline-derived CDR1 and CDR2 are SGDLS and YYNGEE. Trimming cost V 0 bases and J 4 bases, with 11 bases left between them. CDR3 length equals 15 residues. Measured with immunoSEQ multiplex PCR; TCRdb has only the in-frame clones, and not every one. Among under 2.5 million clones listed, 85% to 95% were seen once. As to this clone: Antigen specificity is unknown.

Sample: naive CD4+ T cells from PBMCs. Regarding subset: CD45RA+ positively selected. This TCR was recovered from a young man in good health. Some clones in this sample may be carry-over from other donors' samples. The gene calls are TRBV9 and TRBJ2-1; D is unclear. The CDR3 sequence: CASSVGVRRYNEQFF. The CDR3 coding sequence is TGTGCCAGCAGCGTAGGGGTGCGACGATACAATGAGCAGTTCTTC.